This T cell receptor beta chain appears in the sequencing data of a study of spatial heterogeneity in lung cancer. As to time point: sample taken at primary tumor resection. Tumor, nontumor lung or frozen PBMC supplied whole RNA that was sequenced unsorted. The CDR3 extends over 15 amino acids. Trimming took 0 bases from V and 8 from J; bases not matched to a gene: 6. Per the germline V gene, CDR1 is SGHTA and CDR2 is FQGTGA. MiXCR, applied by TCRdb to the 5' RACE reads, yields one record per CDR3 protein. Altogether about 86,000 distinct CDR3 sequences are present, roughly 12% being singletons, with the ten largest covering 4.6%.

The sample was PBMCs, taken at surgery. V and J are TRBV7-3 and TRBJ2-1; 8 bases are shared with TRBD2. The clonotype originates from a male donor with early-stage non-small cell lung cancer. The CDR3 loop is CASSLTGTSYDEQFF. In DNA, the CDR3 is TGTGCCAGCAGCTTAACCGGGACTAGTTACGATGAGCAGTTCTTC.